The 18 T cell receptor beta chains presented below share a single source sample, sequenced in a study of control samples from healthy donors and cancer patients. Assay used: immunoSEQ multiplex PCR; TCRdb lists only in-frame clones, some missing. The sample totals about 190,000 clones. Sequencing used blood. The receptors shown here come from a woman aged 25 to 39 in good health.

This rearrangement joins TRBV2 to TRBJ1-5; D is unresolved. The CDR3 has 14 amino acids. Germline V gene lookup returns CDR1 SNHLY and CDR2 FYNNEI. With 7 bases removed from V and 0 bases from J, the gap between germline ends came to 10 bases. CDR3 sequence reads: CASTHYYSNQPQHF. CDR3 coding DNA: TGTGCCAGCACTCACTATTATAGCAATCAGCCCCAGCATTTT.

The gene calls are TRBV27 and TRBJ1-2; D gene uncertain. The CDR3 contains 15 residues. CDR1 is MNHEY, CDR2 SMNVEV, per germline (reference sequence). Trimming left V 2 bases short and J 4 bases short, with 14 bases between. The DNA of the CDR3 is TGTGCCAGCAGTTTAAGATACGGAAGAGGCTATGGCTACACCTTC. Its protein product is CASSLRYGRGYGYTF.

The chain is built from TRBV7-6 and TRBJ1-6, with D maybe TRBD1 (5 bases). Germline V lookup: CDR1 SGHVS, CDR2 FNYEAQ. This CDR3 is 21 amino acids long. Trimming shortened V by 5 bases and J by 0 bases, and 26 bases separated the two germline ends. The CDR3 DNA reads as TGTGCCAGCAGCCTGTTTCCGGGACGCGTACTCCCTAGCTCCTATAATTCACCCCTCCACTTT. Protein sequence: CASSLFPGRVLPSSYNSPLHF. Supplemented by reference TRBV7-6 and TRBJ1-6, the full variable domain reads GAGVSQSPRYKVTKRGQDVALRCDPISGHVSLYWYRQALGQGPEFLTYFNYEAQQDKSGLPNDRFSAERPEGSISTLTIQRTEQRDSAMYRCASSLFPGRVLPSSYNSPLHFGNGTRLTVT.

V and J are TRBV6-1 and TRBJ2-5, with TRBD1 matching 8 bases. CDR1 is MNHNS, CDR2 SASEGT, per germline. The CDR3 is 14 amino acids. Trimming removed 2 bases from V and 4 bases from J; junction bases left unmatched: 3. The CDR3 loop reads CASSESRGRETQYF. The DNA for the CDR3 is TGTGCCAGCAGTGAAAGCAGGGGGCGAGAGACCCAGTACTTC.

This clone is identified as medium-sized from frequency. This chain links TRBV2 with TRBJ2-7, with 7 positions matching TRBD1. CDR3 size: 17 residues. Trimming at V came to 4 bases and at J to 3 bases, leaving 15 bases not matched to a gene. Germline lookup yields CDR1 SNHLY and CDR2 FYNNEI. DNA for the CDR3: TGTGCCAGCAGTGGCCCCCTTCTGGGACAGAACTTCTACGAGCAGTACTTC. This encodes CASSGPLLGQNFYEQYF.

The rearrangement joins TRBV7-9 to TRBJ1-2; 9 positions match TRBD1. Germline V gives CDR1 SEHNR, CDR2 FQNEAQ (reference sequence). V was pared by 7 bases and J by 3 bases, with 21 bases of the junction left unmatched. This CDR3 has 19 amino acids. CDR3 residues: CASTAPLRDREDRDYGYTF. CDR3 nucleotide sequence: TGTGCCAGCACCGCCCCCCTGAGGGACAGGGAGGATCGCGACTATGGCTACACCTTC.

This sequence joins TRBV4-2 and TRBJ1-3; a weak D match, TRBD1 (5 bases). The V gene lost 1 base and the J gene lost 5 bases, with 30 bases spanning the gap. The CDR3 contains 21 residues. CDR1 is LGHNA and CDR2 is YNFKEQ in the germline V gene. CDR3 coding DNA: TGTGCCAGCAGCCAAGTACGAGCGGGGGATCTCGTTCAGAGCATTCGAAACACCATATATTTT. It codes for CASSQVRAGDLVQSIRNTIYF.

The chain links TRBV27 to TRBJ1-5, with D unresolved. This CDR3 is built from 15 residues. Germline V gene data show CDR1 as MNHEY and CDR2 as SMNVEV (reference sequence). V was cut by 7 bases and J by 4 bases, with 17 bases left in between. The CDR3 protein is CASTQIGGSNQPQHF. CDR3 nucleotide sequence: TGTGCCAGCACCCAGATTGGAGGATCGAATCAGCCCCAGCATTTT.

The chain joins TRBV4-1 to TRBJ1-6, with D maybe TRBD1 (5 bases). The germline gives CDR1 MGHRA, CDR2 YSYEKL. Trimming pared 0 bases from V and 11 bases from J, leaving 14 bases between. The CDR3 consists of 15 residues. The CDR3 loop reads CASSQEVRGVAPLHF. For the CDR3, the DNA is TGCGCCAGCAGCCAAGAAGTGCGGGGGGTCGCACCCCTCCACTTT.

The CDR3 loop is CASSRGVWDNEQFF. The CDR3 bases are TGCGCCAGCAGCCGGGGGGTTTGGGACAATGAGCAGTTCTTC. The rearrangement joins TRBV4-1 to TRBJ2-1; D is perhaps TRBD2 (6 bases). CDR3 size: 14 residues. Trimming shortened V by 4 bases and J by 5 bases, and 12 bases separated the two germline ends. CDR1 is MGHRA, CDR2 YSYEKL, per germline.

The chain joins TRBV5-4 to TRBJ1-2; maybe TRBD1 (6 bases). The CDR3 runs 18 residues. V was pared by 4 bases and J by 5 bases, with 27 bases between. Germline V CDR1 and CDR2: SGHNT, YYREEE (reference sequence). In DNA form, the CDR3 reads TGTGCCAGCAGCACCCAACGGGGGGGCTCTCGGCGCGGGTATGGCTACACCTTC. It specifies CASSTQRGGSRRGYGYTF.

The chain uses TRBV24-1 and TRBJ2-5, with 9 bases lining up with TRBD2. The junction had 5 bases not matched to a gene; V was cut back by 3 bases and J by 1 base. Germline assignment: CDR1 KGHDR and CDR2 SFDVKD. The length of the CDR3 is 16 residues. The CDR3 loop is CATSDPGGGAQETQYF. The CDR3 nucleotides read TGTGCCACCAGTGATCCCGGCGGGGGGGCCCAAGAGACCCAGTACTTC.

This rearrangement joins TRBV19 to TRBJ2-1; D is unclear. The germline CDR1 and CDR2 sequences are LNHDA and SQIVND (reference sequence). V lost 1 base to trimming and J lost 6 bases, with 13 bases between them. The CDR3 runs 15 residues. CDR3 sequence reads: CASSIGRELRNEQFF. The DNA for the CDR3 is TGTGCCAGTAGTATAGGGAGAGAACTACGCAATGAGCAGTTCTTC.

The genes are TRBV6-2 or TRBV6-3 and TRBJ2-5; TRBD2 matches 7 bases. The V and J ends lost 4 bases and 5 bases, in that order; junction bases with no gene match: 1. The CDR3 extends over 12 amino acids. CDR1 is MNHEY, CDR2 SVGEGT, per germline. The CDR3 nucleotides read TGTGCCAGCAGTTGGGAGGGGGAGACCCAGTACTTC. It yields the protein CASSWEGETQYF.

The chain has TRBV28 and TRBJ1-1; D is perhaps TRBD1 (5 bases). Trimming left V 6 bases short and J 10 bases short, with 12 bases between. This CDR3 comprises 11 residues. Looked up from germline, CDR1 is MDHEN and CDR2 is SYDVKM. Here the CDR3 reads CASSLGAGAFF. The DNA for the CDR3 is TGTGCCAGCAGCCTAGGGGCAGGAGCTTTCTTT.

As regards this clone: This specimen includes other DNA sequences encoding the same CDR3. The chain recombines TRBV5-6 with TRBJ1-2; a possible D gene is TRBD1 (5 bases). This CDR3 has 16 residues. V was shortened by 0 bases and J by 4 bases, with 16 bases between the two germline ends. Germline-derived CDR1 and CDR2 are SGHDT and YYEEEE. The CDR3 region is CASSLDFGGGLYGYTF. The DNA for the CDR3 is TGTGCCAGCAGCTTGGACTTCGGTGGGGGTCTCTATGGCTACACCTTC.

The V and J genes are TRBV3-1 (or the pseudogene TRBV3-2) and TRBJ2-1, with D maybe TRBD2 (6 bases). V shed 0 bases and J shed 3 bases, with 9 bases lying between them. Germline V gene lookup returns CDR1 LGHDT and CDR2 YNNKEL (reference sequence). The length of the CDR3 is 15 residues. CDR3 coding DNA: TGTGCCAGCAGCCAAGATCCTAGCGACTACAATGAGCAGTTCTTC. It codes for CASSQDPSDYNEQFF.

The chain uses TRBV7-9 and TRBJ2-7, with a tentative D call TRBD2 (6 bases). V shed 3 bases and J shed 4 bases, with 13 bases lying between them. This CDR3 has 14 residues. Germline V gene lookup returns CDR1 SEHNR and CDR2 FQNEAQ (reference sequence). The CDR3 DNA is TGTGCCAGCAGCTTGACGTCCGGGAGTTACGAGCAGTACTTC. It translates to CASSLTSGSYEQYF.